The 5 T cell receptor beta chains in this list originate from one sample, sequenced in a study of OX40 agonist ivuxolimab in advanced cancers. Profiled with immunoSEQ multiplex PCR; TCRdb holds only in-frame clones, not every one. The top ten hold under 35% of the sample, which has 15,000 or so clones, around four fifths seen once. The source was CD4+ or CD8+ T cells sorted from blood, collected in a trial of the OX40 agonist ivuxolimab. These receptors were obtained from an adult with an advanced solid tumor such as melanoma, head and neck, liver or kidney cancer.

This clone was detected only a few times. V gene TRBV7-9 combines with J gene TRBJ2-6; possible D gene TRBD1, 5 bases. Germline CDR1 SEHNR, CDR2 FQNEAQ (reference sequence). Trimming shortened V by 4 bases and J by 9 bases, and 19 bases separated the two germline ends. The CDR3 has 16 residues. The DNA for the CDR3 is TGTGCCAGCAGCTCACCTGGGGCTAACCGCGACAACGTCCTGACTTTC. It codes for CASSSPGANRDNVLTF.

This CDR3 is CASSPAGGGGYEQYF. In nucleotides, the CDR3 is TGTGCCAGCAGCCCCGCCGGGGGGGGAGGATACGAGCAGTACTTC. The rearrangement joins TRBV7-8 to TRBJ2-7; 8 bases agree with TRBD2. The V gene's germline CDR1 is SGHVS and CDR2 FQNEAQ. This CDR3 is built from 15 residues. Trimming at V came to 5 bases and at J to 4 bases, leaving 10 bases not matched to a gene.

This sequence joins TRBV10-3 and TRBJ2-3, with TRBD1 matching over 7 bases. The V gene's germline CDR1 is ENHRY and CDR2 SYGVKD. J lost 2 bases, V lost 4 bases, and 3 bases had no gene match. This CDR3 has 14 residues. The CDR3 DNA reads TGTGCCATCAGTGGGGACAGCCTCACAGATACGCAGTATTTT. Translation: CAISGDSLTDTQYF.

By sample fraction, this clone is medium-sized. The chain uses TRBV19 and TRBJ2-7; TRBD1 agrees at 8 bases. The CDR3 is made up of 14 amino acids. Germline V CDR1 and CDR2: LNHDA, SQIVND (reference sequence). V gave up 3 bases and J gave up 3 bases; unmatched junction bases: 4. In DNA, the CDR3 is TGTGCCAGTAGTATCGGACAGGGTGTCTACGAGCAGTACTTC. It codes for CASSIGQGVYEQYF.

This sequence joins TRBV7-9 and TRBJ1-2, with 7 bases fitting TRBD1. V lost 1 base and J lost 4; bases outside the gene matches: 9. CDR1 and CDR2 (germline): SEHNR, FQNEAQ (reference sequence). The CDR3 loop spans 16 amino acids. CDR3 region: CASSLDGGQTFYGYTF. CDR3 bases: TGTGCCAGCAGCTTAGATGGGGGACAGACCTTCTATGGCTACACCTTC.